One sample yielded the 11 T cell receptor beta chains listed below, sequenced in a study of cytomegalovirus exposure and HLA in healthy donors (dated by TCRdb to about 2017). Libraries were constructed by the immunoSEQ multiplex PCR assay. A mixture of 60 forward primers for TCR Vbeta segments and 13 reverse primers for TCR Jbeta segments was used in the multiplex PCR. This immuneACCESS table, as held by TCRdb, lists in-frame sequences with V and J called but not all clones. Of the missing ones, under half trace to an unresolved V gene in checked studies; the others have no known cause. This sample lists about 180,000 clones; 84% were detected once. Roughly 1.2% of the sample rests with the top ten. Material for sequencing was PBMCs. The source is a girl aged 2-10 years in good health and CMV-seropositive.

The table lists this clone with a count of one. The CDR3 sequence is CASSTGQGGYQPQHF. The CDR3 nucleotides read TGTGCCAGCAGTACGGGACAGGGGGGTTATCAGCCCCAGCATTTT. J is TRBJ1-5 and V is TRBV2; TRBD1 matches 11 bases. Losses at the gene ends were 5 bases for V and 5 bases for J; bases not matched to a gene: 5. The CDR3 has 15 residues. Germline-derived CDR1 and CDR2 are SNHLY and FYNNEI.

The rearrangement uses TRBV30 and TRBJ2-7, with TRBD2 identical over 10 bases. Trimming at V came to 0 bases and at J to 7 bases, leaving 12 bases not matched to a gene. The CDR3 runs to 16 residues. Germline values: CDR1 GTSNPN, CDR2 SVGIG (reference sequence). CDR3 sequence (DNA): TGTGCCTGGAGTGTACAGTCAGCGGGAGGGCCGCTAGAGCAGTACTTC. Translation gives CAWSVQSAGGPLEQYF.

The V call is TRBV5-1, the J call TRBJ2-3; a weak D match, TRBD2 (5 bases). The CDR3 covers 15 residues. Germline lookup yields CDR1 SGHRS and CDR2 YFSETQ. Trimming removed 0 bases from V and 2 bases from J, with 10 bases in between. CDR3 residues: CASSLGGVITDTQYF. CDR3 bases: TGCGCCAGCAGCTTGGGGGGAGTGATCACAGATACGCAGTATTTT.

This clone appeared once. One junction end disagrees with the germline gene, perhaps due to a read error. This chain joins TRBV18 and TRBJ1-5; 7 nucleotides match TRBD1. Germline V gives CDR1 KGHSH, CDR2 LQKENI. The CDR3 contains 16 residues. CDR3 nucleotide sequence: TGTGCCAGCACACCGACAGGGAGTTTTAGCAATCAGCCCCAGCATTTT. Its protein product is CASTPTGSFSNQPQHF.

The chain is built from TRBV5-1 and TRBJ1-5; TRBD1 agrees at 8 bases. CDR1 and CDR2 (germline): SGHRS, YFSETQ. Trimming cost V 6 bases and J 7 bases; bases outside gene matches: 15. This CDR3 contains 16 residues. CDR3 DNA: TGCGCCAGCAACCTGGCCCCCTGGACAGGGCTGCAGCCCCAGCATTTT. Translated, it gives CASNLAPWTGLQPQHF.

The chain combines TRBV2 with TRBJ2-7, with D perhaps matching TRBD2 (7 bases). This CDR3 is built from 14 residues. Germline loops: CDR1 SNHLY, CDR2 FYNNEI. Trimming cost V 6 bases and J 3 bases, with 15 bases left between them. Here the CDR3 DNA reads TGTGCCAGCAGCGAACAGGGAGGGGGCTACGAGCAGTACTTC. Amino acids: CASSEQGGGYEQYF. Combining the CDR3 with reference TRBV2 and TRBJ2-7 gives the whole variable domain EPEVTQTPSHQVTQMGQEVILRCVPISNHLYFYWYRQILGQKVEFLVSFYNNEISEKSEIFDDQFSVERPDGSNFTLKIRSTKLEDSAMYFCASSEQGGGYEQYFGPGTRLTVT.

The chain employs TRBV29-1 and TRBJ2-1; TRBD2 is a possible D gene (7 bases). CDR1 is SQVTM and CDR2 is ANQGSEA in the germline V gene. There are 15 residues in the CDR3. The V end lost 0 bases, the J end lost 9 bases, and 18 bases lay between the germline ends. CDR3 amino acids: CSVEDQLARGGEQFF. The CDR3 DNA sequence: TGCAGCGTTGAAGATCAACTAGCGAGGGGGGGTGAGCAGTTCTTC.

This clone turned up a few times. The V gene is TRBV6-1, the J gene TRBJ1-5; maybe TRBD1 (5 bases). This CDR3 comprises 16 residues. V lost 2 bases, J lost 6 bases, and 17 bases lay in between. Germline CDR1 is MNHNS and CDR2 is SASEGT. The CDR3 sequence: CASSETSGVTLQPQHF. CDR3 bases: TGTGCCAGCAGTGAAACGTCGGGGGTGACCCTTCAGCCCCAGCATTTT.

DNA of the CDR3: TGTGCCAGCAATCCGGTAAATGGGGGGACTGAAGCTTTCTTT. It is translated as CASNPVNGGTEAFF. The chain is built from TRBV2 and TRBJ1-1, with D maybe TRBD1 (5 bases). Germline CDR1 is SNHLY and CDR2 is FYNNEI. Between the trimmed V and J ends, which lost 7 bases and 5 bases, there was a span of 17 bases. The CDR3 has 14 residues.

The chain carries TRBV9 and TRBJ1-5, with D perhaps TRBD1 (6 bases). CDR3 length: 15 residues. The germline V and J ends were trimmed by 0 bases and 3 bases, with 10 bases remaining between them. Germline CDR1 SGDLS, CDR2 YYNGEE. CDR3 in amino acids: CASSVEGQPNQPQHF. The CDR3 region has the DNA TGTGCCAGCAGCGTAGAAGGACAGCCCAATCAGCCCCAGCATTTT. The full variable domain, in which reference TRBV9 and TRBJ1-5 provide the parts outside the CDR3, is DSGVTQTPKHLITATGQRVTLRCSPRSGDLSVYWYQQSLDQGLQFLIQYYNGEERAKGNILERFSAQQFPDLHSELNLSSLELGDSALYFCASSVEGQPNQPQHFGDGTRLSIL.

The chain recombines TRBV7-7 with TRBJ2-2; 13 nucleotides match TRBD2. V dropped 5 bases and J dropped 4; count of bases not matched to a gene: 7. This CDR3 is built from 17 residues. Germline V gives CDR1 SSHAT, CDR2 FNYEAQ (reference sequence). CDR3 loop: CASSLQLAGGLTGELFF. CDR3 coding DNA: TGTGCCAGCAGCCTCCAACTAGCGGGGGGGCTCACCGGGGAGCTGTTTTTT.